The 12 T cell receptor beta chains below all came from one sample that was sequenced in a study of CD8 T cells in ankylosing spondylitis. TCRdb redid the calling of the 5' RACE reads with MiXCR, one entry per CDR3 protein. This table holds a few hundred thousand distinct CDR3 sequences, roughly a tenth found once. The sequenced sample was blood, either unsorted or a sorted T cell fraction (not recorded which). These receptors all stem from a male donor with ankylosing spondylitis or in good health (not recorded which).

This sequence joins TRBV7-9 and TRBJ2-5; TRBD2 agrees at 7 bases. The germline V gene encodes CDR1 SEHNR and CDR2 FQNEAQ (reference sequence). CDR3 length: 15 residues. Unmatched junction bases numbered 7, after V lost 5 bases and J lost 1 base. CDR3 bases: TGTGCCAGCAGCCCCTTGTGGGGGGGCCAAGAGACCCAGTACTTC. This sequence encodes CASSPLWGGQETQYF.

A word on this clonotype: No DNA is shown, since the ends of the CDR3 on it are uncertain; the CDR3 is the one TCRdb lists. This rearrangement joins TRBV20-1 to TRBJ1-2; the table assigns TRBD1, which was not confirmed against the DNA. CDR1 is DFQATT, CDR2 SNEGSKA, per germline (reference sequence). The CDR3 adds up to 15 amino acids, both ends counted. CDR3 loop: CSARDVGQGIRGDTF.

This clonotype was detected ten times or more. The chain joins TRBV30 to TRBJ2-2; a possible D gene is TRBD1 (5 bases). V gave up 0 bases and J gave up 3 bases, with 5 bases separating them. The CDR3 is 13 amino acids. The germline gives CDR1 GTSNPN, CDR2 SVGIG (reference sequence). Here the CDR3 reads CAWSVGDTGELFF. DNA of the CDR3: TGTGCCTGGAGTGTAGGGGACACCGGGGAGCTGTTTTTT.

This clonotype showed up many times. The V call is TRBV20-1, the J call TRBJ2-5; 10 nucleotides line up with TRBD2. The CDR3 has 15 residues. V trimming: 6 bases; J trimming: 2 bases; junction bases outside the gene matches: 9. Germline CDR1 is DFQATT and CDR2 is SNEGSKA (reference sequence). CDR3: CSAPSGGVNQETQYF. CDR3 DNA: TGCAGTGCACCCAGCGGGGGGGTGAATCAAGAGACCCAGTACTTC.

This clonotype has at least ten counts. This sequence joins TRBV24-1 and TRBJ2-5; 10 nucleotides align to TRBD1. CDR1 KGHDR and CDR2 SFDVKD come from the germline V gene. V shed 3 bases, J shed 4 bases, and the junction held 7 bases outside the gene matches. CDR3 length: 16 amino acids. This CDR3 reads CATSDHRTGGGETQYF. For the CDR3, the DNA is TGTGCCACCAGTGATCACCGGACAGGGGGGGGAGAGACCCAGTACTTC.

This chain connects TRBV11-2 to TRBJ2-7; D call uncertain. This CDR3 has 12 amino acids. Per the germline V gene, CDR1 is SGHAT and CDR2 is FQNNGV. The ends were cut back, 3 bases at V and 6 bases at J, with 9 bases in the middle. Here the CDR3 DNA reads TGTGCCAGCAGCTTGGACGTGTTCGAGCAGTACTTC. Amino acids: CASSLDVFEQYF.

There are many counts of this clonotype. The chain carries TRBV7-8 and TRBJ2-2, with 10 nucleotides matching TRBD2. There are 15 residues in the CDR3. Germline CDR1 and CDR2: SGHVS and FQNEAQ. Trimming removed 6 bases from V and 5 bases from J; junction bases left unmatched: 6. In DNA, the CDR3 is TGTGCCAGCAGATCCAGCGGGGGGGGTACCGGGGAGCTGTTTTTT. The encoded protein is CASRSSGGGTGELFF.

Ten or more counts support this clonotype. CDR3 sequence reads: CSATVGQGNNQPQHF. CDR3 coding DNA: TGCAGTGCTACAGTTGGACAGGGGAACAATCAGCCCCAGCATTTT. V and J are TRBV20-1 and TRBJ1-5; TRBD1 agrees at 9 bases. After removal of 4 bases from V and 3 bases from J, the junction contained 7 bases not matched to a gene. This CDR3 spans 15 amino acids. Germline assignment: CDR1 DFQATT and CDR2 SNEGSKA (reference sequence).

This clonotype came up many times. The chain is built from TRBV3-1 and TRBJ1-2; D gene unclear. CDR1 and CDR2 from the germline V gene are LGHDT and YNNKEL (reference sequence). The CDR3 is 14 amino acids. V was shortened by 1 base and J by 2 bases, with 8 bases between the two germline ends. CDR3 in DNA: TGTGCCAGCAGCCAAGCAGCCGGAAACTATGGCTACACCTTC. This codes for CASSQAAGNYGYTF.

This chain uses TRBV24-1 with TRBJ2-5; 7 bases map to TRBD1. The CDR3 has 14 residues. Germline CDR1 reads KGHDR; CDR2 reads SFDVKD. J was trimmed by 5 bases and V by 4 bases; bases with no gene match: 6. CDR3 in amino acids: CATSDTGVRETQYF. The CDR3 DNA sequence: TGTGCCACCAGTGACACAGGGGTGAGGGAGACCCAGTACTTC.

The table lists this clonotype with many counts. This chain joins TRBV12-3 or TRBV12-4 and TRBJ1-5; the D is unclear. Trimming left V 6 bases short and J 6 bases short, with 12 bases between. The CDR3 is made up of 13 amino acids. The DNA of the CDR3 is TGTGCCAGCAGCTTCTCAAACAGTCAGCCCCAGCATTTT. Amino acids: CASSFSNSQPQHF.

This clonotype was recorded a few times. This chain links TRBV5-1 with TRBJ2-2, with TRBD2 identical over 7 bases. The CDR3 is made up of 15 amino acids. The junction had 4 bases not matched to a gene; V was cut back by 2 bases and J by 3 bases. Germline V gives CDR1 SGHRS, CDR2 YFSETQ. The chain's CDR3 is CASSFDAGDTGELFF. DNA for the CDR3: TGCGCCAGCAGCTTTGACGCGGGGGACACCGGGGAGCTGTTTTTT. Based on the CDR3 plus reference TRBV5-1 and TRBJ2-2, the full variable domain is KAGVTQTPRYLIKTRGQQVTLSCSPISGHRSVSWYQQTPGQGLQFLFEYFSETQRNKGNFPGRFSGRQFSNSRSEMNVSTLELGDSALYLCASSFDAGDTGELFFGEGSRLTVL.